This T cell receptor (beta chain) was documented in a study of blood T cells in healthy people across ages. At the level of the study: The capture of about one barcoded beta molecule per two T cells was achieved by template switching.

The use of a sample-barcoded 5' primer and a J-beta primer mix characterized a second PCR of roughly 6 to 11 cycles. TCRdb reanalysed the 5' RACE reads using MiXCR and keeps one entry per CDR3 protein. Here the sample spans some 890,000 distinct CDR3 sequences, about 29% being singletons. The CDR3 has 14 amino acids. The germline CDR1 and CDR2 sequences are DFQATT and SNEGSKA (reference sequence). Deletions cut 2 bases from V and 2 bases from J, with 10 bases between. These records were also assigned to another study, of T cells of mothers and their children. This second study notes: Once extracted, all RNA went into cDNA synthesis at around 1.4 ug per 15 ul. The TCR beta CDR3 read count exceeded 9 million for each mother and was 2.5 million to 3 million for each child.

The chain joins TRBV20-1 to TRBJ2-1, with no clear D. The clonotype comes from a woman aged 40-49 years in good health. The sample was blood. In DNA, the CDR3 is TGCAGTGCTAGACACCCCAGGACCTACAATGAGCAGTTCTTC. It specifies CSARHPRTYNEQFF.